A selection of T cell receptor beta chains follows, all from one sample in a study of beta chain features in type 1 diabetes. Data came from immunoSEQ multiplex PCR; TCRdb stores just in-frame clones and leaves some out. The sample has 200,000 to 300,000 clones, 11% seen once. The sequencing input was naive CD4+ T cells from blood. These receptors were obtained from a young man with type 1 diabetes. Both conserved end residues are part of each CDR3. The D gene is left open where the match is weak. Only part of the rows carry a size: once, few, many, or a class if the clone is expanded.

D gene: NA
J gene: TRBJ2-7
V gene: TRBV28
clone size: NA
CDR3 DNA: TGTGCCAGCACCTCGGGTACAGGAAGGTCCTACGAGCAGTACTTC
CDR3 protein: CASTSGTGRSYEQYF

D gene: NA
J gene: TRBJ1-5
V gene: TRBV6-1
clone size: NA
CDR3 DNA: TGTGCCAGCAGTGAATCGGGGGAGGCTCAGCCCCAGCATTTT
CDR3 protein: CASSESGEAQPQHF

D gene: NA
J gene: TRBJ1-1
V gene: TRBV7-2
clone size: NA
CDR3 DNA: TGTGCCAGCAGCCCCCTTGGGTCGGGGGAACGTGAAGCTTTCTTT
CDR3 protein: CASSPLGSGEREAFF

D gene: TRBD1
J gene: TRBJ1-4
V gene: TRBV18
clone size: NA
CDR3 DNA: TGTGCCAGCTCGGACAGGGTCGGCGAAAAACTGTTTTTT
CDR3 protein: CASSDRVGEKLFF

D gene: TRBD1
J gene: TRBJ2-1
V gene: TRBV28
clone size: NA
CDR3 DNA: TGTGCCAGCAGTACGGGACAGGGGAGTGAGCAGTTCTTC
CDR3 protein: CASSTGQGSEQFF

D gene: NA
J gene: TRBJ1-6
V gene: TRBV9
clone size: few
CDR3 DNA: TGTGCCAGCAGCGTAGAAGGGGTGGCCTCACCCCTCCACTTT
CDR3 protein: CASSVEGVASPLHF

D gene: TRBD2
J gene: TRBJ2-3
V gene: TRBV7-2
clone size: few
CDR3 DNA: TGTGCCAGCAGCTTACTACTAGCGCCGGGCGCAGATACGCAGTATTTT
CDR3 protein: CASSLLLAPGADTQYF

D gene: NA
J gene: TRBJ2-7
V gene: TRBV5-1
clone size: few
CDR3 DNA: TGCGCCAGCAGCTCCGGGAGCTCCTACGAGCAGTACTTC
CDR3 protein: CASSSGSSYEQYF

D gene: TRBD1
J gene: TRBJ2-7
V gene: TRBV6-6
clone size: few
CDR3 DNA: TGTGCCAGCAGAAATGACAGGGGAGCCTACGAGCAGTACTTC
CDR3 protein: CASRNDRGAYEQYF

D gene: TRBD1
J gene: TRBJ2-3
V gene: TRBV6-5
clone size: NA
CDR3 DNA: TGTGCCAGCAGGGGACAGGGGGCCGACGATACGCAGTATTTT
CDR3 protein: CASRGQGADDTQYF

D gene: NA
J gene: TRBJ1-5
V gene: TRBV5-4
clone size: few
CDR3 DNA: TGTGCCAGCAGCGCACAGGGAGAGCCCCAGCATTTT
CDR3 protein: CASSAQGEPQHF

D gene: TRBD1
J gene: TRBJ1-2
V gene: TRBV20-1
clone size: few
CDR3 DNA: TGCAGTGCTAGAGAGACAGGGGGCTACACCTTC
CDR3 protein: CSARETGGYTF

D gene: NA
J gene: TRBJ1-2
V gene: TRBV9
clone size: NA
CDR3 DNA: TGTGCCAGCAGCGTAGGGAGCGAAAACTATGGCTACACCTTC
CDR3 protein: CASSVGSENYGYTF

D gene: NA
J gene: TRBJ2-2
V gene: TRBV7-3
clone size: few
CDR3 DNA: TGTGCCAGCAGCCCCTCTACAGGCGGGGAGCTGTTTTTT
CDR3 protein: CASSPSTGGELFF